The 26 T cell receptor beta chains below come from one sample, sequenced in a study of CD4 and CD8 cells across lung adenocarcinoma regions. From the PCR reads, TCRdb called clonotypes with MiXCR, one entry per CDR3 protein. In the table there are tens of thousands of distinct CDR3 sequences, less than 60% of which are singletons. Material: CD8+ T cells from the center of a lung tumor. The receptors were sampled from a male donor with lung adenocarcinoma. The CD4 and CD8 labels of this study may be unreliable.

The genes are TRBV6-1 and TRBJ2-2, with 10 bases aligning to TRBD2. The ends lost 3 bases at V and 16 bases at J; junction bases unmatched: 23. CDR1 is MNHNS, CDR2 SASEGT, per germline. This CDR3 is 18 amino acids long. The CDR3 sequence: CASSDSRLAGTNTDTQFF. The CDR3 coding sequence is TGTGCCAGCAGTGATTCTCGACTAGCGGGTACGAACACCGATACGCAGTTTTTT.

On this clonotype: No conserved phenylalanine or tryptophan ends this CDR3, so it is likely a read error. The DNA is omitted, as the CDR3 cannot be located on it reliably, and the CDR3 follows TCRdb's listing. The V and J genes are TRBV10-1 and TRBJ2-5; TRBD1, as called in the table, went unchecked against the DNA. In germline, CDR1 is WNHNN, CDR2 SYGVQD (reference sequence). The CDR3 has 19 amino acids, counting both end residues. CDR3 loop: CARKSPPGQGGFGKASWYS.

This clonotype was recorded at least ten times. The chain joins TRBV5-1 to TRBJ2-1, with 9 positions matching TRBD2. This CDR3 comprises 15 residues. J lost 10 bases, V lost 5 bases, and 13 bases had no gene match. The germline V gene encodes CDR1 SGHRS and CDR2 YFSETQ. The CDR3 loop reads CASSGEGLAPLEQFF. In nucleotides, the CDR3 is TGCGCCAGCAGTGGGGAAGGACTAGCGCCACTGGAGCAGTTCTTC. Combining the CDR3 with reference TRBV5-1 and TRBJ2-1 gives the whole variable domain KAGVTQTPRYLIKTRGQQVTLSCSPISGHRSVSWYQQTPGQGLQFLFEYFSETQRNKGNFPGRFSGRQFSNSRSEMNVSTLELGDSALYLCASSGEGLAPLEQFFGPGTRLTVL.

In the case of this clonotype: The junction differs from germline at one of its ends, possibly a read error. The chain combines TRBV10-3 with TRBJ2-3, with TRBD2 identical over 10 bases. Germline V gives CDR1 ENHRY, CDR2 SYGVKD. The CDR3 has 15 amino acids. CDR3 region: CAGGNGGLAQDTQYF. In nucleotides, the CDR3 is TGTGCCGGGGGCAACGGGGGACTAGCGCAAGATACGCAGTATTTC.

The chain couples TRBV6-1 to TRBJ2-3; D may match TRBD1 or TRBD2 (6 bases each). The J call could be wrong; TRBJ2-1 is a better fit for the DNA end. The CDR3 totals 16 residues. From germline, CDR1 is MNHNS and CDR2 SASEGT. CDR3 bases: TGTGCCGGCCGGGGACTCCAGACTGGCGGGACAAATACGCAGTTCTTC. Its protein product is CAGRGLQTGGTNTQFF.

Comments on this clonotype: One end of the junction varies from germline; a read error may be responsible. This chain uses TRBV5-6 with TRBJ2-1; D unclear. Germline CDR1 is SGHDT and CDR2 is YYEEEE. This CDR3 spans 13 amino acids. CDR3 residues: CASSLASGNQQFF. The CDR3 DNA sequence: TGTGCCAGCAGCCTGGCCTCGGGCAATCAGCAGTTCTTC.

This clonotype appeared a single time. The V and J genes are TRBV6-1 and TRBJ2-4, with TRBD2 identical over 8 bases. The germline V gene has CDR1 MNHNS and CDR2 SASEGT. The CDR3 contains 15 residues. Unmatched junction bases numbered 17, after V lost 7 bases and J lost 12 bases. The CDR3: CASTNGGGDKDTQYF. The CDR3 DNA follows: TGTGCCAGCACTAACGGGGGGGGCGACAAAGACACTCAGTACTTC.

On this clonotype: A read error may account for a junction end that differs from germline. CDR3 in amino acids: CVSRGAGAGDQDTQYF. The CDR3 nucleotides read TGTGTCAGCAGGGGAGCCGGGGCCGGGGACCAAGATACCCAGTACTTC. The J gene is TRBJ2-5, the V gene TRBV6-1; D is perhaps TRBD1 (6 bases). The CDR3 runs to 16 residues. Germline assignment: CDR1 MNHNS and CDR2 SASEGT.

The table lists this clonotype with a few counts. V is TRBV12-3 or TRBV12-4 and J is TRBJ2-1; the D is unclear. The CDR3 is 14 amino acids. V shed 6 bases and J shed 2 bases, with 11 bases lying between them. The CDR3 protein is CASSLSRTYNEQFF. Written as DNA, the CDR3 is TGTGCCAGCAGCCTCAGCCGAACCTACAATGAGCAGTTCTTC.

This clonotype was seen repeatedly, ten times or more. This chain uses TRBV11-2 with TRBJ2-5; 13 bases agree with TRBD2. V shed 5 bases, J shed 4 bases, and the junction held 7 bases outside the gene matches. The CDR3 length is 16 residues. Germline values: CDR1 SGHAT, CDR2 FQNNGV. CDR3 in amino acids: CASSPTSGRVGETQYF. CDR3 DNA sequence: TGTGCCAGCAGCCCTACTAGCGGGAGGGTGGGAGAGACCCAGTACTTC.

This clonotype was seen a single time. The chain joins TRBV6-1 to TRBJ2-5; TRBD1 matches 7 bases. V was clipped by 9 bases and J by 4 bases; unmatched bases: 14. The CDR3 extends over 15 amino acids. In germline, CDR1 is MNHNS, CDR2 SASEGT. CDR3 residues: CARGKGGREPETQYF. DNA of the CDR3: TGTGCCAGGGGCAAAGGGGGCCGTGAGCCAGAGACCCAGTACTTC.

This CDR3 is CASSAGLAGGTETQYF. The CDR3, as DNA: TGTGCCAGCAGCGCGGGACTAGCGGGAGGGACGGAGACCCAGTACTTC. V and J are TRBV9 and TRBJ2-1; TRBD2 matches at 16 bases. The end of the DNA is better explained by TRBJ2-5, so the J call may be wrong. The CDR3 consists of 16 residues. Per germline, CDR1 SGDLS and CDR2 YYNGEE.

This clonotype was counted many times. The V call is TRBV27, the J call TRBJ2-2, with 11 bases identical to TRBD1. The length of the CDR3 is 16 residues. The germline V gene encodes CDR1 MNHEY and CDR2 SMNVEV (reference sequence). V was pared by 5 bases and J by 8 bases, with 10 bases of the junction left unmatched. The CDR3 bases are TGTGCCAGCAGTGACGGGACAGGGGGTAGCTATGGGGAGCTGTTTTTT. Protein: CASSDGTGGSYGELFF.

Ten or more counts support this clonotype. The chain joins TRBV6-1 to TRBJ2-2; the match to TRBD2 covers 9 bases. The germline gives CDR1 MNHNS, CDR2 SASEGT. The junction had 14 bases not matched to a gene; V was cut back by 8 bases and J by 7 bases. The CDR3 sequence is 16 residues long. CDR3 residues: CASRQAGTSRSGELFF. CDR3 bases: TGTGCCAGCCGGCAGGCCGGGACTAGCAGGAGCGGGGAGCTGTTTTTT.

V gene TRBV6-1 combines with J gene TRBJ2-5; 9 positions match TRBD1. V lost 0 bases, J lost 1 base, and 3 bases stayed unmatched. The CDR3 has 16 residues. Germline CDR1 reads MNHNS; CDR2 reads SASEGT. Here the CDR3 DNA reads TGTGCCAGCAGTGAAGCCCAGACAGGGGGCCAAGAGACCCAGTACTTC. Translation gives CASSEAQTGGQETQYF.

This clonotype was detected a few times. The rearrangement joins TRBV6-1 to TRBJ1-1, with 7 bases aligning to TRBD1. J lost 0 bases, V lost 6 bases, and 1 base had no gene match. The CDR3 is 13 amino acids. Germline V gives CDR1 MNHNS, CDR2 SASEGT. Written as DNA, the CDR3 is TGTGCCAGCAGGGGACAGCTGAACACTGAAGCTTTCTTT. Encoded protein: CASRGQLNTEAFF.

In regard to this clonotype: An end of the junction differs from the germline gene, which may be a read error. This chain links TRBV6-1 with TRBJ2-3; 7 bases match TRBD2. The CDR3 loop spans 14 amino acids. Germline V gene lookup returns CDR1 MNHNS and CDR2 SASEGT. The CDR3 DNA sequence: TGTGCGGGCAGACTGGGGGGAGGGCAAGATACCCAGTACTTT. It is translated as CAGRLGGGQDTQYF.

This clonotype was detected only a few times. This chain links TRBV6-1 with TRBJ2-5; D gene ambiguous. The end of the DNA aligns better with TRBJ2-7, so the J call may be wrong. Germline V lookup: CDR1 MNHNS, CDR2 SASEGT. The CDR3 has 13 residues. CDR3 region: CASSTPTSYEQYF. The CDR3 DNA is TGTGCCAGCAGCACCCCGACCTCCTACGAGCAGTACTTC.

This clonotype was detected a few times. The chain joins TRBV6-1 to TRBJ2-1; the D gene is possibly TRBD1 (6 bases). Germline lookup yields CDR1 MNHNS and CDR2 SASEGT. Trimming took off 3 bases at V and 10 bases at J, with 13 bases between the two ends. This CDR3 spans 13 amino acids. Written as DNA, the CDR3 is TGTGCCAGCAGTGACACAGGGTACTACGAGCAGTTCTTC. It encodes CASSDTGYYEQFF.

This clonotype turned up a few times. The chain uses TRBV20-1 and TRBJ2-7; D is unclear. Trimming took 3 bases from V and 3 from J, leaving 12 bases between them. Germline CDR1 and CDR2: DFQATT and SNEGSKA (reference sequence). The CDR3 totals 13 residues. CDR3 coding DNA: TGCAGTGCTAGTTCGGGCCGCAACTACGAGCAGTACTTC. Its protein is CSASSGRNYEQYF.

There are a few counts of this clonotype. This chain uses TRBV4-1 with TRBJ2-1; maybe TRBD2 (6 bases). The closer fit of TRBJ2-7 to the DNA end suggests the J call may be wrong. Germline CDR1 and CDR2: MGHRA and YSYEKL. CDR3 length equals 16 residues. The CDR3 protein is CASSQQAGTQIYEQYF. The DNA of the CDR3 is TGCGCCAGCAGCCAACAAGCCGGGACTCAGATCTACGAGCAGTACTTC.

The sample holds many counts of this clonotype. The gene calls are TRBV6-1 and TRBJ2-1, with D tentatively TRBD2 (5 bases). This CDR3 is 13 amino acids long. The germline V gene has CDR1 MNHNS and CDR2 SASEGT. Trimming left V 4 bases short and J 7 bases short, with 11 bases between. The CDR3 nucleotides read TGTGCCAGCAGTGCCTCCACTAGAAATGAGCAGTTCTTC. It specifies CASSASTRNEQFF.

This clonotype was found many times. CDR3 region: CASRDTSGRLYEQYF. CDR3 in DNA: TGTGCCAGCCGAGATACTAGCGGGAGGCTATACGAGCAGTACTTC. The chain joins TRBV6-1 to TRBJ2-7; 12 bases match TRBD2. Per germline, CDR1 MNHNS and CDR2 SASEGT. The CDR3 spans 15 residues. V was clipped by 8 bases and J by 4 bases; unmatched bases: 9.

DNA of the CDR3: TGTGCCAGCAGCCAAGGGTCAGCCCATAGTGAAGCTTTCTTT. It translates to CASSQGSAHSEAFF. This chain links TRBV3-1 with TRBJ1-1, with unresolved D. The length of the CDR3 is 14 residues. Germline V gene sequence: CDR1 LGHDT, CDR2 YNNKEL (reference sequence). V dropped 1 base and J dropped 7 bases, with 13 bases sitting between them.

Many counts were recorded for this clonotype. This chain links TRBV7-2 with TRBJ2-1, with 10 bases lining up with TRBD1. The tail of the sequence fits TRBJ2-7 better, so the J call may be wrong. Germline assignment: CDR1 SGHTA and CDR2 FQGNSA. The CDR3 runs to 15 residues. CDR3: CASSSGQGNLVEQYF. The CDR3 nucleotides read TGTGCCAGCAGCTCGGGACAGGGGAATCTAGTCGAGCAGTACTTC.

In regard to this clonotype: The final CDR3 position lacks the conserved phenylalanine or tryptophan, pointing to a likely read error. Because the CDR3's place on the DNA is in doubt, the DNA is left out and the CDR3 is given as listed by TCRdb. The genes are TRBV10-3 and TRBJ2-5; TRBD2 is the table's D call, not checked against the DNA. Per the germline V gene, CDR1 is ENHRY and CDR2 is SYGVKD. The CDR3 contains 16 residues when both ends are counted. This CDR3 is CATTLGLAGVSETQYS.